This TCR beta chain was found in a study of T cells in localized non-small cell lung cancer. Sequencing used immunoSEQ multiplex PCR; TCRdb keeps in-frame clones, though not all of them. The sample carries more than 20,000 clones, over 65% recorded once. Trimming at V came to 0 bases and at J to 5 bases, leaving 0 bases not matched to a gene. The CDR3 totals 15 residues. Germline V gives CDR1 MNHNY, CDR2 SVGAGI (reference sequence). The chain joins TRBV6-6 to TRBJ1-4; 10 bases line up with TRBD1. This receptor was obtained from a woman aged 35 to 70 with stage II squamous cell lung carcinoma. Source: PBMCs, taken before any cancer treatment. CDR3 sequence reads: CASSYSGQGNEKLFF. CDR3 sequence (DNA): TGTGCCAGCAGTTACTCGGGACAGGGGAATGAAAAACTGTTTTTT.